Sequencing of this T cell receptor (beta chain) was carried out in a study of response to subunit inactivated influenza vaccine (dated by TCRdb to 2017 to 2018). For context, the study as a whole: To follow how T cells responded to a trivalent subunit inactivated influenza vaccine, the researchers relied on deep quantitative profiling of the T cell receptor repertoire.

Remarks on this clonotype: Its antigen remains undetermined. Base-call qualities are not available, and no considerably larger clone is one nucleotide away.

Receptors were amplified or captured by RT-PCR. Sequencing was carried out with an Illumina HiSeq 2500. The raw public reads went through TCRdb reprocessing: fastp at Q25, MiXCR clone calling, in-frame beta chains kept. One record per CDR3 amino acid sequence lists the most common genes and DNA. The table for this sample lists hundreds of thousands of distinct CDR3 sequences; 15% to 19% of them were counted only once. The ten largest make up 11% of the sample. Study-wide conclusions, independent of this receptor: According to the authors, only a limited number of new T cells may be recruited by each seasonal influenza vaccination.

From cysteine to phenylalanine, the CDR3 is 14 amino acids long. Here the CDR3 DNA is all that survives: 42 bases in frame from base 1. The germline V gene sets CDR1 to MNHEY and CDR2 to SVGAGI. Trimming takes 2 bases from V and 4 bases from J, and the germline ends sit 11 bases apart. The chain is encoded by TRBV6-5 joined to TRBJ1-2; the D gene is perhaps TRBD1, from 6 matching bases. Here the sequenced sample was PBMCs from blood, taken 12 days after vaccination. The receptor was isolated from a man aged 45 to 65 who received an inactivated influenza vaccine. Donor details come from another sample of the same person, matched by shared clones. The CDR3 reads as follows: CASSYDRFFYGYTF. The nucleotide sequence reads as follows: TGTGCCAGCAGTTACGACAGGTTTTTCTATGGCTACACCTTC.